This T cell receptor (beta chain) was recorded in a study of cytomegalovirus exposure and HLA in healthy donors. The CDR3 sequence is 10 residues long. In germline, CDR1 is GTSNPN, CDR2 SVGIG (reference sequence). Findings of the study overall: Listed as cytomegalovirus-associated were 150 or so TCR beta chains. Subsequent analysis of the 95 to 150 validation repertoires found a tendency for first-cohort TCR clusters to co-occur. High specificity and sensitivity for cytomegalovirus status were reported for the classifier.

Assay used: immunoSEQ multiplex PCR; TCRdb lists only in-frame clones, some missing. Of hundreds of thousands of clones in the sample, approximately 90% were seen once. Notes on this clone: Its antigen is as yet unknown.

Sequencing input: PBMCs. The TCR originated in a woman between 18 and 29 years old in good health and CMV-seronegative. V and J are TRBV30 and TRBJ1-1; no clear D gene. The CDR3 protein is CAVWAVEAFF. DNA of the CDR3: TGTGCGGTATGGGCAGTTGAAGCTTTCTTT.